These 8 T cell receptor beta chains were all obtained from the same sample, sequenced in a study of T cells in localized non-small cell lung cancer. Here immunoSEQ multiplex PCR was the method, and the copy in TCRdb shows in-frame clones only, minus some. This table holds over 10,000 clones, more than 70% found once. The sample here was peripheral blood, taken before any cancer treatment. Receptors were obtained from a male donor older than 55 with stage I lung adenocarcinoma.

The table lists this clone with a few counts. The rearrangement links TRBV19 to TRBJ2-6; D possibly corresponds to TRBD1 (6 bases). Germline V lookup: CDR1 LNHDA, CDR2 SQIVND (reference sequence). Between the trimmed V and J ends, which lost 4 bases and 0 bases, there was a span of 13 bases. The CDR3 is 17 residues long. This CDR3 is CASSKFSGDSGANVLTF. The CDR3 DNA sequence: TGTGCCAGTAGTAAATTCTCAGGGGACTCTGGGGCCAACGTCCTGACTTTC.

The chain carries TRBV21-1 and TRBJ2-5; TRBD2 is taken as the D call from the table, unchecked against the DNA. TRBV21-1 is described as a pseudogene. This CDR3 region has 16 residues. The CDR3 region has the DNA TGTGCCAGCAGCCGAAGACTAGCGGGAGTTCGGGAGACCCAGTACTTC. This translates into CASSRRLAGVRETQYF.

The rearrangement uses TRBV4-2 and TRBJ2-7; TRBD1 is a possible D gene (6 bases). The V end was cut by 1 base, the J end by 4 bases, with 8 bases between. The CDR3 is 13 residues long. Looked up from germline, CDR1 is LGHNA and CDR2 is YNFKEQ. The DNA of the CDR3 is TGTGCCAGCAGCCAAGTCCAGGGGTACGAGCAGTACTTC. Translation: CASSQVQGYEQYF.

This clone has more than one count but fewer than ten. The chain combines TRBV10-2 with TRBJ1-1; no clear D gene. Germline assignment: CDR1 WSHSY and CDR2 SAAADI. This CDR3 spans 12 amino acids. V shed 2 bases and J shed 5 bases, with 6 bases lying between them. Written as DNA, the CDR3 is TGCGCCAGCAGTGAGGGAGGGACTGAAGCTTTCTTT. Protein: CASSEGGTEAFF.

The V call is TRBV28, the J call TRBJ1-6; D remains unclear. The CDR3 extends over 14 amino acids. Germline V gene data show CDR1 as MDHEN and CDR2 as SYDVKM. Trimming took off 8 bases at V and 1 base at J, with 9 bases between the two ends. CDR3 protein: CASQRRSYNSPLHF. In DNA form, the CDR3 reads TGTGCCAGCCAACGGCGTTCCTATAATTCACCCCTCCACTTT.

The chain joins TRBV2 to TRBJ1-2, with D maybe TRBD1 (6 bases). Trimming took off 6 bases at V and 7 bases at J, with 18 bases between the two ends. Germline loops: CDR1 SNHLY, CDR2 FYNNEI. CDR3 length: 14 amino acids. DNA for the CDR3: TGTGCCAGCAGAGGGGGTGGACAGAGCGGTGGCTACACCTTC. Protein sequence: CASRGGGQSGGYTF.

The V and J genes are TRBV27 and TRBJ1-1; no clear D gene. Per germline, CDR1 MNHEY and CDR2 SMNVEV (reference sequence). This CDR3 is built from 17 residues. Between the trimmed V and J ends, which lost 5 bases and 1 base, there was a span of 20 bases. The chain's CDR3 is CASSRAVVVGRNTEAFF. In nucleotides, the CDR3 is TGTGCCAGCAGTCGAGCGGTCGTGGTAGGAAGGAACACTGAAGCTTTCTTT.

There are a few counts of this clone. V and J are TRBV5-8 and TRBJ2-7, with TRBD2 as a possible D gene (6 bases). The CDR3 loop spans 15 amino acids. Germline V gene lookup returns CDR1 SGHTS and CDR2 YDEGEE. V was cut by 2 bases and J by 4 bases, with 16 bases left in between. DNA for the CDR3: TGTGCCAGCAGCTTAGAAATCTCCCGGGGGTACGAGCAGTACTTC. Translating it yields CASSLEISRGYEQYF. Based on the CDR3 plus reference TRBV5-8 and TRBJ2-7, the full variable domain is EAGVTQSPTHLIKTRGQQATLRCSPISGHTSVYWYQQALGLGLQFLLWYDEGEERNRGNFPPRFSGRQFPNYSSELNVNALELEDSALYLCASSLEISRGYEQYFGPGTRLTVT.